The clone carrying this TCR beta chain came up once. Its antigen is as yet unknown. This specimen comes from a study of OX40 agonist ivuxolimab in advanced cancers. Study overall: Those treated in dose escalation had hepatocellular carcinoma, melanoma, renal cell cancer or head and neck cancer. Three partial responders included one hepatocellular carcinoma patient and two cutaneous melanoma patients.

Sequenced by immunoSEQ multiplex PCR; TCRdb stores in-frame clones only, minus some. This repertoire shows about 73,000 clones, around nine tenths found once; its top ten account for roughly 0.72%. Study-level findings and limits: Low levels of normalized T-cell clonal expansion also appeared in some nonresponders. Clonal expansion in partial responders at 0.1-3.0 mg/kg ranked among the lowest.

Per germline, CDR1 KGHSH and CDR2 LQKENI. The length of the CDR3 is 17 residues. The V and J ends lost 4 bases and 4 bases respectively, with 21 bases between them. The rearrangement uses TRBV18 and TRBJ2-3, with D unresolved. Sequencing used CD4+ or CD8+ T cells sorted from blood, obtained in a trial of the OX40 agonist ivuxolimab. The TCR originated in an adult with an advanced solid tumor such as melanoma, head and neck, liver or kidney cancer. In DNA, the CDR3 is TGTGCCAGCTCACTTGGATTACACAACCTGGGCGCAGATACGCAGTATTTT. Translated, it gives CASSLGLHNLGADTQYF.